The clone carrying this TCR beta chain was counted only a few times. The antigen remains undetermined. Researchers prepared the TCRbeta library using unique molecular identifiers, the study reports. TCRdb re-analysed the PCR reads in MiXCR, keeping a single row per CDR3 protein. The table records hundreds of thousands of distinct CDR3 sequences, 11% of them present only once. This specimen belongs to a study of T-cell reconstitution after alpha-beta-depleted transplantation in children. Overall study results and limits: It was surviving recipient T cells and thymic progenitors that gave some patients high TCRbeta diversity at day 60. At the one-year point after transplant, T-cell counts and TCRbeta diversity were found to come mostly from T cells that had been newly produced. About two months after transplant, alpha-beta T cells reportedly came from several hundred expanded graft clones.

This clonotype was obtained from a child younger than two with acute myeloid leukemia, due to receive a stem cell transplant. The sequencing used PBMCs, collected before TCRalphabeta/CD19-depleted stem cell transplant.

CDR3 DNA sequence: TGTGCCAGCAGTCCTAGCGGGGGGCTCTACAATGAGCAGTTCTTC. Protein sequence: CASSPSGGLYNEQFF. The chain recombines TRBV3-1 with TRBJ2-1; TRBD2 matches at 11 bases. The V and J ends lost 6 bases and 3 bases, in that order; junction bases with no gene match: 4. CDR3 size: 15 residues. Per germline, CDR1 LGHDT and CDR2 YNNKEL (reference sequence).